This T cell receptor (beta chain) was documented in a study of cytomegalovirus exposure and HLA in healthy donors. Germline V gene lookup returns CDR1 SQVTM and CDR2 ANQGSEA. Trimming at V came to 7 bases and at J to 5 bases, leaving 8 bases not matched to a gene. The CDR3 length is 13 residues. PCR primers comprised 60 Vbeta and 13 Jbeta primers. Here immunoSEQ multiplex PCR was the method, and the copy in TCRdb shows in-frame clones only, minus some. Of roughly 82,000 clones listed, roughly four fifths are singletons. Findings and caveats of the study: Reports state that TCR beta sequences accurately predicted most subjects' HLA-A and HLA-B alleles. Later analysis identified a missense DCLRE1C variant that was linked to TCR beta V- and J-gene trimming.

In the case of this clone: Its antigen remains unidentified.

This sequence joins TRBV29-1 and TRBJ1-1; 9 nucleotides agree with TRBD1. The sequence was obtained from a woman aged 45 to 65 in good health and CMV-seropositive. The material sequenced was PBMCs. The CDR3 sequence is CSGKQGAVTEAFF. CDR3 nucleotide sequence: TGCAGCGGAAAACAGGGGGCGGTTACTGAAGCTTTCTTT. The full variable domain, rest sourced from reference TRBV29-1 and TRBJ1-1, is SAVISQKPSRDICQRGTSLTIQCQVDSQVTMMFWYRQQPGQSLTLIATANQGSEATYESGFVIDKFPISRPNLTFSTLTVSNMSPEDSSIYLCSGKQGAVTEAFFGQGTRLTVV.